The 30 T cell receptor beta chains presented below share a single source sample, sequenced in a study of T cell repertoires in cytomegalovirus infection. The antigens of these receptors remain unknown. Via MiXCR, TCRdb re-called the reads, giving one row per CDR3 protein. The sample lists approximately 1,000,000 distinct CDR3 sequences; around 30% were seen once. The sequencing here drew on cultured CD8+ T cells from PBMCs, taken from culture after CMV antigen stimulation. The receptors stem from a human donor in good health (CMV status not recorded). Some clones in this sample may be carry-over from other donors' samples.

The rearrangement links TRBV7-8 to TRBJ2-7; D is ambiguous. The CDR3 extends over 14 amino acids. Trimming removed 4 bases at V and 2 bases at J, with 12 bases between. Germline CDR1 and CDR2: SGHVS and FQNEAQ. CDR3 in DNA: TGTGCCAGCAGCTCCCACTGGCGGCCCTACGAGCAGTACGTC. It codes for CASSSHWRPYEQYV.

The V gene is TRBV27, the J gene TRBJ2-7, with TRBD2 as a possible D gene (7 bases). This CDR3 contains 12 residues. V dropped 5 bases and J dropped 7 bases, with 12 bases sitting between them. In germline, CDR1 is MNHEY, CDR2 SMNVEV (reference sequence). The CDR3 is CASSGGALEQYF. The CDR3 coding sequence is TGTGCCAGCAGTGGGGGGGCGCTAGAGCAGTACTTC.

This clonotype was recorded many times. V and J are TRBV6-1 and TRBJ2-1; D remains unclear. The CDR3 spans 12 residues. Trimming removed 7 bases from V and 4 bases from J, with 8 bases in between. Germline V gene lookup returns CDR1 MNHNS and CDR2 SASEGT. The CDR3 reads CASTTGYNEQFF. The CDR3, as DNA: TGTGCCAGCACCACTGGGTACAATGAGCAGTTCTTC.

This clonotype was seen only a few times. The V gene is TRBV28, the J gene TRBJ2-1, with TRBD2 identical over 7 bases. The CDR3 spans 15 residues. Unmatched junction bases numbered 10, after V lost 6 bases and J lost 5 bases. Germline values: CDR1 MDHEN, CDR2 SYDVKM. CDR3 sequence: CASSLTGGRNNEQFF. The DNA of the CDR3 is TGTGCCAGCAGCCTGACGGGGGGACGGAACAATGAGCAGTTCTTC.

This clonotype was found a few times. J is TRBJ2-7 and V is TRBV6-1, with D perhaps matching TRBD1 (6 bases). V was clipped by 1 base and J by 3 bases, with 13 bases between them. Germline V lookup: CDR1 MNHNS, CDR2 SASEGT. The CDR3 contains 15 residues. The CDR3, as DNA: TGTGCCAGCAGTGAAGGGGTTAGGGGGATCTACGAGCAGTACTTC. Translated, it gives CASSEGVRGIYEQYF.

The rearrangement uses TRBV7-3 and TRBJ1-1, with a tentative D call TRBD1 (6 bases). The CDR3 totals 15 residues. CDR1 and CDR2 from the germline V gene are SGHTA and FQGTGA. V lost 5 bases and J lost 2, with 15 bases in between. For the CDR3, the DNA is TGTGCCAGCAGCCTCCAGGGGTACACTAACACTGAAGCTTTCTTT. Translating gives CASSLQGYTNTEAFF.

The genes are TRBV6-6 and TRBJ1-2; the D is unclear. The ends were cut back, 5 bases at V and 4 bases at J, with 11 bases in the middle. The V gene's germline CDR1 is MNHNY and CDR2 SVGAGI (reference sequence). The CDR3 is 13 amino acids. The CDR3 reads CASSQKQTYGYTF. CDR3 sequence (DNA): TGTGCCAGCAGTCAAAAACAGACCTATGGCTACACCTTC.

This clonotype came up many times. The J gene is TRBJ1-6, the V gene TRBV3-1; a weak D match, TRBD1 (5 bases). V lost 0 bases and J lost 5, with 17 bases in between. The CDR3 covers 18 residues. Per germline, CDR1 LGHDT and CDR2 YNNKEL (reference sequence). CDR3 coding DNA: TGTGCCAGCAGCCAAGATGGTCCGTTCAGGGAAGATAATTCACCCCTCCACTTT. Protein product: CASSQDGPFREDNSPLHF.

This clonotype was seen only a few times. V is TRBV10-3 and J is TRBJ2-2, with 9 bases that match TRBD1. This CDR3 contains 14 residues. Trimming took 10 bases from V and 1 from J; bases not matched to a gene: 4. Germline-derived CDR1 and CDR2 are ENHRY and SYGVKD. Written as DNA, the CDR3 is TGTGCCACCTGGGACAGGGAGAACACCGGGGAGCTGTTTTTT. This encodes CATWDRENTGELFF.

The chain's CDR3 is CASSLSGTGYNSPLHF. CDR3 nucleotide sequence: TGTGCCAGCAGCTTATCCGGGACAGGGTATAATTCACCCCTCCACTTT. The chain employs TRBV7-8 and TRBJ1-6; 9 bases are shared with TRBD1. Germline CDR1 is SGHVS and CDR2 is FQNEAQ. J lost 4 bases, V lost 2 bases, and 3 bases had no gene match. This CDR3 is 16 amino acids long.

The chain has TRBV12-3 or TRBV12-4 and TRBJ1-1; 8 nucleotides agree with TRBD1. The V segment lost 7 bases and the J segment 4 bases; nucleotides outside the gene matches: 8. CDR3 length: 14 residues. Here the CDR3 reads CASTTDRVGTEAFF. CDR3 nucleotides: TGTGCCAGCACCACGGACAGGGTAGGCACTGAAGCTTTCTTT.

A few counts support this clonotype. V usage is TRBV7-8 and J usage is TRBJ2-7; 9 positions agree with TRBD1. The CDR3 extends over 16 amino acids. The J segment lost 2 bases and the V segment lost 2 bases, leaving 7 bases of the junction unmatched. Germline V gene sequence: CDR1 SGHVS, CDR2 FQNEAQ. This chain's CDR3 is CASSLSGQGLPYEQYV. CDR3 DNA sequence: TGTGCCAGCAGCTTAAGCGGACAGGGGCTACCCTACGAGCAGTACGTC.

This clonotype was detected ten times or more. DNA of the CDR3: TGTGCCAGCAGCCAACAGGAGAACTATGGCTACACCTTC. Protein product: CASSQQENYGYTF. This chain connects TRBV7-9 to TRBJ1-2; TRBD1 might be the D (5 bases). The germline CDR1 and CDR2 sequences are SEHNR and FQNEAQ (reference sequence). There are 13 residues in the CDR3. Trimming took off 5 bases at V and 2 bases at J, with 9 bases between the two ends.

A remark on this clonotype: Since the CDR3 does not end with the conserved phenylalanine or tryptophan, this likely comes from a read error. V is TRBV5-1 and J is TRBJ2-2; the match to TRBD1 covers 8 bases. V was clipped by 4 bases and J by 4 bases; unmatched bases: 6. CDR3 length: 15 residues. The germline V gene has CDR1 SGHRS and CDR2 YFSETQ. The CDR3 protein is CASSPGQGGTGELFS. In DNA form, the CDR3 reads TGCGCCAGCAGCCCAGGACAGGGCGGCACCGGGGAGCTGTTTTCT.

This clonotype turned up a few times. CDR3 in DNA: TGCGCCAGCAGCCAAGATCAAGGGAATGAGCAGTTCTTC. Residues: CASSQDQGNEQFF. The chain has TRBV4-1 and TRBJ2-1; D call uncertain. The V gene lost 0 bases and the J gene lost 7 bases, with 7 bases spanning the gap. Germline V CDR1 and CDR2: MGHRA, YSYEKL. CDR3 length: 13 residues.

V and J are TRBV24-1 and TRBJ2-1; 10 bases are shared with TRBD2. Germline V lookup: CDR1 KGHDR, CDR2 SFDVKD. CDR3 size: 14 residues. V trimming: 4 bases; J trimming: 7 bases; junction bases outside the gene matches: 3. CDR3 in amino acids: CATSDIAGGNEQFF. DNA of the CDR3: TGTGCCACCAGTGACATAGCGGGGGGTAATGAGCAGTTCTTC.

This sequence joins TRBV6-6 and TRBJ2-3; TRBD2 aligns across 8 bases. This CDR3 is built from 17 residues. The ends lost 6 bases at V and 5 bases at J; junction bases unmatched: 16. Germline V gene lookup returns CDR1 MNHNY and CDR2 SVGAGI (reference sequence). The CDR3 DNA follows: TGTGCCAGCAGCCCCGCCGGGGGGGGGGGCGCGGGAGATACGCAGTATTTT. Translated, it gives CASSPAGGGGAGDTQYF.

This clonotype was detected only a few times. The chain links TRBV10-2 to TRBJ2-1; 12 positions match TRBD2. Germline trimming cut 4 bases from V and 0 bases from J; bases unmatched to any gene: 13. Germline-derived CDR1 and CDR2 are WSHSY and SAAADI. The CDR3 consists of 20 residues. The CDR3 nucleotides are TGCGCCAGCAGTGCTATAACGGGACTAGCGGGCCCACACTCCTACAATGAGCAGTTCTTC. Amino acid sequence: CASSAITGLAGPHSYNEQFF.

There are a few counts of this clonotype. The rearrangement links TRBV4-1 to TRBJ2-1, with TRBD2 as a possible D gene (5 bases). Germline CDR1 and CDR2: MGHRA and YSYEKL. The CDR3 runs to 13 residues. The ends were cut back, 1 base at V and 5 bases at J, with 6 bases in the middle. CDR3 sequence: CASSQVANNEQFF. In DNA form, the CDR3 reads TGCGCCAGCAGCCAAGTAGCGAACAATGAGCAGTTCTTC.

The V call is TRBV4-3, the J call TRBJ1-1, with D maybe TRBD1 (5 bases). The CDR3 is made up of 15 amino acids. The V gene's germline CDR1 is LGHNA and CDR2 YSLEER. Between the trimmed V and J ends, which lost 4 bases and 0 bases, there was a span of 12 bases. The CDR3 bases are TGCGCCAGCAGCCTCCAGAAGGGGTTGAACACTGAAGCTTTCTTT. This codes for CASSLQKGLNTEAFF.

The V call is TRBV7-9, the J call TRBJ1-4; D gene unclear. CDR3 size: 14 residues. Germline CDR1 and CDR2: SEHNR and FQNEAQ (reference sequence). Trimming took 5 bases from V and 8 from J, leaving 15 bases between them. The CDR3 protein is CASSPVKKGEKLFF. Here the CDR3 DNA reads TGTGCCAGCAGCCCCGTCAAAAAGGGAGAAAAACTGTTTTTT.

A word on this clonotype: Sequence at one end of the junction differs from germline and may be a read error. The V gene is TRBV7-3, the J gene TRBJ1-1, with 7 bases lining up with TRBD1. Germline V gene sequence: CDR1 SGHTA, CDR2 FQGTGA. The CDR3 runs 14 residues. This CDR3 is CASSWGTENTETFF. CDR3 coding DNA: TGTGCCAGCAGCTGGGGGACAGAGAACACTGAAACTTTCTTT.

In this sample, this clonotype turned up many times. This chain links TRBV7-2 with TRBJ2-7; D call uncertain. Germline V gene data show CDR1 as SGHTA and CDR2 as FQGNSA. The CDR3 covers 15 residues. The V end was cut by 2 bases, the J end by 4 bases, with 15 bases between. The CDR3 DNA is TGTGCCAGCAGCTTACGGGCAGGACCCAGGTACGAGCAGTACGTC. Its protein is CASSLRAGPRYEQYV.

V and J are TRBV7-8 and TRBJ2-1; D may be TRBD1 or TRBD2 (5 bases each). The CDR3 is made up of 15 amino acids. V was cut by 8 bases and J by 8 bases, with 22 bases left in between. Germline CDR1 and CDR2: SGHVS and FQNEAQ. The CDR3 loop is CASSFRDGLSDEQFF. The CDR3 nucleotides are TGTGCCAGCTCATTCCGGGACGGCTTATCGGATGAGCAGTTCTTC.

This clonotype was counted a few times. V gene TRBV5-6 combines with J gene TRBJ2-1; TRBD1 is a possible D gene (6 bases). Germline V CDR1 and CDR2: SGHDT, YYEEEE. The CDR3 spans 15 residues. V was cut by 0 bases and J by 2 bases, with 9 bases left in between. CDR3 protein: CASSLEQGTYNEQFF. The CDR3 DNA sequence: TGTGCCAGCAGCTTGGAACAGGGTACCTACAATGAGCAGTTCTTC.

This clonotype was recorded a few times. The chain carries TRBV2 and TRBJ2-3, with D perhaps matching TRBD1 or TRBD2 (5 bases each). Germline assignment: CDR1 SNHLY and CDR2 FYNNEI. The CDR3 spans 16 residues. The ends were cut back, 4 bases at V and 2 bases at J, with 16 bases in the middle. The CDR3 sequence: CASSVRDGSPTDTQYF. The CDR3 bases are TGTGCCAGCAGTGTAAGGGACGGCTCCCCCACAGATACGCAGTATTTT.

There are a few counts of this clonotype. The chain combines TRBV6-2 or TRBV6-3 with TRBJ2-4; D possibly matches TRBD1 or TRBD2 (5 bases each). The CDR3 extends over 14 amino acids. The V end lost 2 bases, the J end lost 7 bases, and 12 bases lay between the germline ends. Germline V lookup: CDR1 MNHEY, CDR2 SVGEGT. The CDR3 protein is CASSYGGLGNIQYF. CDR3 DNA sequence: TGTGCCAGCAGTTACGGGGGTCTAGGGAACATTCAGTACTTC.

This clonotype was observed a single time. The chain couples TRBV6-2 or TRBV6-3 to TRBJ2-7; D possibly matches TRBD1 or TRBD2 (5 bases each). Germline V gene data show CDR1 as MNHEY and CDR2 as SVGEGT. V dropped 5 bases and J dropped 3 bases, with 20 bases sitting between them. CDR3 size: 16 residues. CDR3 DNA sequence: TGTGCCAGCAGTCCCCGGAGTTCGGGGACCGTCTACGAGCAGTACGTC. Translating it yields CASSPRSSGTVYEQYV.

This clonotype was seen only a few times. V is TRBV19 and J is TRBJ1-5; unclear D gene. The length of the CDR3 is 15 residues. The V end lost 0 bases, the J end lost 0 bases, and 6 bases lay between the germline ends. Germline values: CDR1 LNHDA, CDR2 SQIVND (reference sequence). CDR3 in DNA: TGTGCCAGTAGTATAGACGACGGTAGCAATCAGCCCCAGCATTTT. Amino acid sequence: CASSIDDGSNQPQHF. The full variable domain, completed using reference TRBV19 and TRBJ1-5, is DGGITQSPKYLFRKEGQNVTLSCEQNLNHDAMYWYRQDPGQGLRLIYYSQIVNDFQKGDIAEGYSVSREKKESFPLTVTSAQKNPTAFYLCASSIDDGSNQPQHFGDGTRLSIL.

The chain joins TRBV7-9 to TRBJ2-1; 7 nucleotides match TRBD1. Losses at the gene ends were 6 bases for V and 5 bases for J; bases not matched to a gene: 10. The CDR3 is 15 residues long. From germline, CDR1 is SEHNR and CDR2 FQNEAQ (reference sequence). The CDR3: CASRTRTGADNEQFF. Here the CDR3 DNA reads TGTGCCAGCAGAACTCGGACAGGTGCTGACAATGAGCAGTTCTTC.